The rows below give T cell receptor beta chains drawn from one sample of a study of shared clonotypes between healthy human individuals. Method: immunoSEQ multiplex PCR; TCRdb's copy keeps in-frame clones and lacks some. The top ten hold 10% to 13% of the sample, which has roughly 330,000 clones, over 65% seen once. The material sequenced was memory CD4+ T cells sorted from blood. The origin of the receptors is a man aged 30-40 years in good health. Both conserved end residues are part of each CDR3. A D gene is named only where the DNA matches it firmly. Part of the rows lack a size; the others show once, few, many or a class for expanded clones.

NA,TRBJ1-5,TRBV30,NA,CAYQRSNQPQHF,TGTGCCTACCAGCGTAGCAATCAGCCCCAGCATTTT
few,TRBJ2-1,TRBV10-2,NA,CASSQGFANEQFF,TGCGCCAGCAGCCAGGGTTTCGCCAATGAGCAGTTCTTC
NA,TRBJ2-1,TRBV7-9,NA,CASEAAEQFF,TGTGCCAGCGAAGCGGCAGAGCAGTTCTTC
NA,TRBJ2-5,TRBV2,TRBD1,CATPIRTGGETQYF,TGTGCCACCCCGATCCGGACAGGGGGAGAGACCCAGTACTTC
NA,TRBJ2-7,TRBV7-2,TRBD2,CASSPRTAGVRFYEQYF,TGTGCCAGCAGCCCCCGGACCGCGGGAGTTAGGTTTTACGAGCAGTACTTC
once,TRBJ2-1,TRBV2,TRBD1,CASSAWGQESTFF,TGTGCCAGCAGTGCTTGGGGACAGGAGAGTACGTTCTTC
NA,TRBJ2-1,TRBV9,TRBD2,CASSGGLAGGESQFF,TGTGCCAGCAGCGGGGGACTAGCGGGTGGGGAGTCGCAGTTCTTC
NA,TRBJ2-1,TRBV5-1,TRBD2,CASSTWTSGSNEQFF,TGCGCCAGCAGCACCTGGACTAGCGGGAGCAATGAGCAGTTCTTC
NA,TRBJ2-1,TRBV27,NA,CASTQNRDNEQFF,TGTGCCAGCACCCAGAACAGAGACAATGAGCAGTTCTTC
NA,TRBJ1-2,TRBV19,NA,CASSIRRGGGYGYTF,TGTGCCAGTAGTATCCGGCGGGGGGGAGGCTATGGCTACACCTTC
NA,TRBJ2-3,TRBV7-9,NA,CASSLRPTAGDTQYF,TGTGCCAGCAGCCTCAGGCCAACAGCTGGAGATACGCAGTATTTT
few,TRBJ2-7,TRBV20-1,NA,CSAQRKDEQYF,TGCAGTGCCCAACGGAAGGACGAGCAGTACTTC
NA,TRBJ2-5,TRBV18,NA,CASSPRTGGVETQYF,TGTGCCAGCTCACCGAGGACAGGCGGGGTGGAGACCCAGTACTTC
NA,TRBJ2-2,TRBV4-3,TRBD2,CASTQLAGGPVGELFF,TGCGCCAGCACCCAACTAGCGGGAGGGCCCGTCGGGGAGCTGTTTTTT
NA,TRBJ1-3,TRBV2,NA,CASSPSESGNTIYF,TGTGCCAGCAGTCCTTCGGAATCCGGAAACACCATATATTTT
once,TRBJ1-3,TRBV11-2,NA,CASREQVSGNTIYF,TGTGCCAGCAGGGAACAGGTTTCTGGAAACACCATATATTTT
NA,TRBJ2-1,TRBV7-2,NA,CASSLYRYNEQFF,TGTGCCAGCAGCTTATATCGGTACAATGAGCAGTTCTTC
NA,TRBJ2-1,TRBV5-6,NA,CASSFQWGNEQFF,TGTGCCAGCAGCTTTCAGTGGGGAAATGAGCAGTTCTTC
NA,TRBJ2-1,TRBV5-1,TRBD2,CASILDLGGRNEQFF,TGCGCCAGCATCCTTGACCTGGGGGGGAGGAATGAGCAGTTCTTC
NA,TRBJ2-4,TRBV6-5,NA,CASSESTVAYF,TGTGCCAGCAGTGAATCGACCGTAGCGTACTTC
NA,TRBJ2-2,TRBV7-8,TRBD1,CASSRGQGATGELFF,TGTGCCAGCAGCCGCGGACAGGGGGCTACCGGGGAGCTGTTTTTT